The 18 T cell receptor beta chains below were found in one sample sequenced in a study of T cell repertoires in aging, cancer and after chemotherapy. Multiplex touch-down PCR with TRB-A/B primers amplified rearranged V-D-J TRB sequences. One entry per CDR3 protein results from TCRdb running MiXCR on the multiplex PCR reads. The sample lists roughly 2,900 distinct CDR3 sequences; approximately 30% were seen once. TCR beta rearrangements were amplified from peripheral blood genomic DNA. Sequenced material: blood. These receptors originate from a human donor in good health.

The rearrangement links TRBV19 to TRBJ1-3; D not certain. Germline loops: CDR1 LNHDA, CDR2 SQIVND (reference sequence). V was trimmed by 5 bases and J by 4 bases, leaving 12 bases between them. The CDR3 runs 14 residues. The CDR3 sequence: CASSGASAGNTIYF. CDR3 sequence (DNA): TGTGCCAGTAGTGGAGCAAGTGCGGGAAACACCATATATTTT.

This clonotype was detected a few times. This chain connects TRBV19 to TRBJ1-5, with 10 bases fitting TRBD1. Germline V CDR1 and CDR2: LNHDA, SQIVND (reference sequence). This CDR3 comprises 16 residues. V shed 4 bases and J 6 bases; nucleotides not matched to a gene: 9. The CDR3 DNA reads as TGTGCCAGTAGTACGTCCCGGGACAGGGGCGGTCAGCCCCAGCATTTT. Translation: CASSTSRDRGGQPQHF.

Notes on this clonotype: This may be a read error, as it is one base from a much larger clone. The chain is built from TRBV27 and TRBJ2-5; tentative D call: TRBD2 (7 bases). V was clipped by 11 bases and J by 5 bases, with 15 bases between them. The CDR3 length is 12 residues. Looked up from germline, CDR1 is MNHEY and CDR2 is SMNVEV (reference sequence). The CDR3: CAAGGRGETQYF. CDR3 in DNA: TGTGCCGCCGGGGGGCGCGGGGAGACCCAGTACTTC.

Here the CDR3 reads CASSPWTGVVSYTF. The CDR3 DNA is TGTGCCAGCAGTCCCTGGACAGGGGTTGTAAGCTACACCTTC. This chain links TRBV6-2 or TRBV6-3 with TRBJ1-2, with 9 bases lining up with TRBD1. CDR1 and CDR2 (germline): MNHEY, SVGEGT. With 5 bases clipped from V and 9 bases from J, the junction kept 10 bases outside the gene matches. This CDR3 is 14 amino acids long.

V usage is TRBV20-1 and J usage is TRBJ1-2; TRBD1 might be the D (5 bases). The CDR3 runs 12 residues. Germline V lookup: CDR1 DFQATT, CDR2 SNEGSKA (reference sequence). CDR3 nucleotide sequence: TGCAGGCCCTCCGGGGGTGACTATGGCTACACCTTC. This translates into CRPSGGDYGYTF.

This sequence joins TRBV6-2 or TRBV6-3 and TRBJ2-7; the match to TRBD1 covers 8 bases. The V and J ends lost 2 bases and 2 bases, in that order; junction bases with no gene match: 8. Per germline, CDR1 MNHEY and CDR2 SVGEGT. The length of the CDR3 is 16 residues. DNA of the CDR3: TGTGCCAGCAGTTACCCCACAGGGGGAACTACCTACGAGCAGTACTTC. Translated, it gives CASSYPTGGTTYEQYF.

This chain links TRBV18 with TRBJ1-1, with 8 bases that match TRBD1. Germline V lookup: CDR1 KGHSH, CDR2 LQKENI. J gave up 1 base and V 8 bases, and 3 bases lay outside the gene matches. The CDR3 sequence is 13 residues long. The CDR3 is CASAGQANTEAFF. CDR3 nucleotide sequence: TGTGCCAGCGCGGGACAGGCGAACACTGAAGCTTTCTTT.

The rearrangement joins TRBV27 to TRBJ1-2; tentatively, D is TRBD1 (5 bases). Trimming pared 5 bases from V and 0 bases from J, leaving 10 bases between. In germline, CDR1 is MNHEY, CDR2 SMNVEV (reference sequence). The CDR3 is 14 amino acids. The CDR3 DNA follows: TGTGCCAGCAGTACGCAGGGTTCTAACTATGGCTACACCTTC. This sequence encodes CASSTQGSNYGYTF.

As regards this clonotype: One end of the junction is discordant with germline, which a read error may explain. This sequence joins TRBV27 and TRBJ1-6; D may be TRBD1 (6 bases). The CDR3 has 13 amino acids. CDR1 and CDR2 from the germline V gene are MNHEY and SMNVEV (reference sequence). This CDR3 is CGSRTGAYSLLHF. For the CDR3, the DNA is TGTGGCAGCAGAACGGGGGCTTATTCACTCCTCCACTTT.

V is TRBV19 and J is TRBJ2-1; 8 nucleotides align to TRBD2. The CDR3 consists of 16 residues. Germline loops: CDR1 LNHDA, CDR2 SQIVND (reference sequence). Unmatched junction bases numbered 13, after V lost 5 bases and J lost 7 bases. CDR3 sequence reads: CASSSLRGGSDNEQFF. The CDR3 DNA reads as TGTGCCAGTAGTTCCCTCCGCGGGGGGTCAGATAATGAGCAGTTCTTC.

By share of the sample, this clonotype is large. This chain connects TRBV19 to TRBJ1-4, with a weak D call TRBD1 (5 bases). V lost 6 bases, J lost 7 bases, and 9 bases lay in between. The germline gives CDR1 LNHDA, CDR2 SQIVND (reference sequence). The CDR3 runs to 12 residues. The CDR3 here is CASRGLGEKLFF. CDR3 nucleotide sequence: TGTGCCAGTAGGGGGCTGGGTGAAAAACTGTTTTTT.

Concerning this clonotype itself: A read error is possible here, since a much larger clone lies one base away. The rearrangement joins TRBV29-1 to TRBJ2-3; perhaps TRBD2 as D (6 bases). Germline V gene sequence: CDR1 SQVTM, CDR2 ANQGSEA. The CDR3 is made up of 13 amino acids. Trimming shortened V by 4 bases and J by 7 bases, and 15 bases separated the two germline ends. CDR3 in amino acids: CSVAAGRRNTQYF. The CDR3 DNA sequence: TGCAGCGTTGCCGCGGGGAGACGAAATACGCAGTATTTT.

This clonotype has just a few counts. V and J are TRBV7-2 and TRBJ2-3; tentative D call: TRBD1 (6 bases). Germline V CDR1 and CDR2: SGHTA, FQGNSA. The CDR3 loop spans 15 amino acids. Trimming pared 0 bases from V and 6 bases from J, leaving 13 bases between. The CDR3 nucleotides read TGTGCCAGCAGCTTAGCCCAGGGGCCGGCGGATACGCAGTATTTT. Its translation is CASSLAQGPADTQYF.

This clonotype was detected only a few times. This chain joins TRBV5-6 and TRBJ1-2; D is uncertain. V lost 0 bases to trimming and J lost 8 bases, with 11 bases between them. The germline CDR1 and CDR2 sequences are SGHDT and YYEEEE. The CDR3 spans 13 residues. The CDR3 nucleotides read TGTGCCAGCAGCTTGGGTGGGCTGGGAGGCTACACCTTC. Its translation: CASSLGGLGGYTF.

The CDR3 nucleotides are TGTGCCAGTAGTATACGGCGGGGGGGGATCTCTGAAGCTTTCTTT. It translates to CASSIRRGGISEAFF. The rearrangement joins TRBV19 to TRBJ1-1; D is possibly TRBD1 (5 bases). Germline lookup yields CDR1 LNHDA and CDR2 SQIVND (reference sequence). The V end lost 2 bases, the J end lost 6 bases, and 16 bases lay between the germline ends. This CDR3 region has 15 residues.

As for this clonotype: This may be a read error: a much more frequent sequence differs by one nucleotide. V usage is TRBV19 and J usage is TRBJ2-3, with D maybe TRBD2 (5 bases). CDR3 length equals 14 residues. Germline values: CDR1 LNHDA, CDR2 SQIVND (reference sequence). The CDR3 region has the DNA TGTGCCAGTAGTCCTACTTTGACACGGGATACGCACTATTTT. Amino acid sequence: CASSPTLTRDTHYF.

The V gene is TRBV7-9, the J gene TRBJ1-2; TRBD1 aligns across 7 bases. The length of the CDR3 is 15 residues. The trim removed 4 bases at V and 0 bases at J, leaving 5 bases unmatched. Per germline, CDR1 SEHNR and CDR2 FQNEAQ (reference sequence). In DNA form, the CDR3 reads TGTGCCAGCAGCTATGCGGACAGGTCTAACTATGGCTACACCTTC. It encodes CASSYADRSNYGYTF.

On this clonotype itself: The conserved closing phenylalanine or tryptophan is absent in this CDR3, likely reflecting a read error. The chain employs TRBV7-6 and TRBJ1-6; D is unclear. V was cut by 5 bases and J by 0 bases, with 14 bases left in between. The CDR3 contains 17 residues. The germline CDR1 and CDR2 sequences are SGHVS and FNYEAQ. CDR3 in DNA: TGTGCCAGCAGCAGGGCCGGGCCCCGCTCCTATAATTCACCCCTCCACCTT. Protein sequence: CASSRAGPRSYNSPLHL.